The 15 T cell receptor beta chains in this list originate from one sample, sequenced in a study of blood T cell repertoires in COVID-19. Repertoires were generated with immunoSEQ multiplex PCR, while TCRdb's copy carries only in-frame clones and drops some. The sample shows 300,000 to 400,000 clones, 65% to 90% of them seen only once. Sequences were obtained from PBMCs or T cells enriched from blood (not recorded which). These receptors were obtained from a woman aged 40 to 50 with acute COVID-19.

The chain carries TRBV3-1 (or the pseudogene TRBV3-2) and TRBJ2-5, with TRBD2 matching 10 bases. The CDR3 runs 16 residues. Per the germline V gene, CDR1 is LGHDT and CDR2 is YNNKEL (reference sequence). V lost 0 bases, J lost 0 bases, and 1 base stayed unmatched. The CDR3 spells CASSQDSGGYQETQYF. The DNA of the CDR3 is TGTGCCAGCAGCCAAGATAGCGGGGGGTACCAAGAGACCCAGTACTTC.

This chain joins TRBV27 and TRBJ1-6; D possibly corresponds to TRBD1 (6 bases). Trimming left V 0 bases short and J 7 bases short, with 10 bases between. CDR1 MNHEY and CDR2 SMNVEV come from the germline V gene (reference sequence). CDR3 size: 15 residues. The CDR3 here is CASSLSTGSNSPLHF. As DNA, the CDR3 is TGTGCCAGCAGTTTATCAACAGGGTCGAATTCACCCCTCCACTTT.

The J gene is TRBJ1-2, the V gene TRBV28; 7 positions match TRBD1. With V trimmed by 5 bases and J by 7 bases, 4 bases remained unmatched. The CDR3 loop spans 12 amino acids. CDR1 and CDR2 (germline): MDHEN, SYDVKM. The CDR3 DNA reads as TGTGCCAGCAGTCGCGGACAGGTTGGCTACACCTTC. Its protein product is CASSRGQVGYTF.

This clone was seen only once. The chain couples TRBV4-1 to TRBJ2-5, with TRBD2 matching over 8 bases. With 2 bases clipped from V and 2 bases from J, the junction kept 13 bases outside the gene matches. The CDR3 has 18 residues. The germline gives CDR1 MGHRA, CDR2 YSYEKL. CDR3 region: CASSQSFDGRGIQETQYF. CDR3 bases: TGCGCCAGCAGCCAATCTTTTGACGGGAGGGGGATACAAGAGACCCAGTACTTC.

This chain links TRBV4-3 with TRBJ1-2, with D perhaps matching TRBD1 (5 bases). The CDR3 runs to 15 residues. The germline V gene encodes CDR1 LGHNA and CDR2 YSLEER. Between the trimmed V and J ends, which lost 1 base and 5 bases, there was a span of 14 bases. This CDR3 is CASSQGQVGQYGYTF. The CDR3 nucleotides read TGCGCCAGCAGCCAAGGTCAGGTGGGGCAGTATGGCTACACCTTC.

V is TRBV4-3 and J is TRBJ2-5; D not resolved. The V and J ends lost 0 bases and 7 bases respectively, with 18 bases between them. CDR3 length equals 16 residues. CDR1 is LGHNA, CDR2 YSLEER, per germline. The CDR3 is CASSQDLGGGGGTQYF. The DNA of the CDR3 is TGCGCCAGCAGCCAAGATCTTGGCGGTGGTGGCGGGACCCAGTACTTC.

The rearrangement links TRBV5-4 to TRBJ1-5; TRBD1 matches 8 bases. This CDR3 contains 15 residues. Germline V gene sequence: CDR1 SGHNT, CDR2 YYREEE (reference sequence). V lost 3 bases, J lost 6 bases, and 8 bases stayed unmatched. The CDR3 loop reads CASSYGTGNGQPQHF. CDR3 sequence (DNA): TGTGCCAGCAGCTATGGGACAGGTAATGGTCAGCCCCAGCATTTT.

The chain joins TRBV19 to TRBJ2-3, with TRBD1 matching over 9 bases. Germline CDR1 is LNHDA and CDR2 is SQIVND (reference sequence). The CDR3 contains 14 residues. V trimming: 5 bases; J trimming: 5 bases; junction bases outside the gene matches: 5. CDR3 sequence: CASSAQGAQDTQYF. The CDR3 bases are TGTGCCAGTAGTGCACAGGGGGCGCAAGATACGCAGTATTTT.

V usage is TRBV11-2 and J usage is TRBJ1-5; TRBD1 is a possible D gene (5 bases). Per the germline V gene, CDR1 is SGHAT and CDR2 is FQNNGV. Trimming pared 5 bases from V and 3 bases from J, leaving 11 bases between. The CDR3 consists of 14 residues. The CDR3 region is CASSLQGFNQPQHF. The CDR3 DNA sequence: TGTGCCAGCAGCCTCCAGGGTTTCAATCAGCCCCAGCATTTT.

The chain employs TRBV6-5 and TRBJ1-6; no reliable D call. The V end was cut by 6 bases, the J end by 6 bases, with 6 bases between. The CDR3 spans 12 residues. Germline V gene data show CDR1 as MNHEY and CDR2 as SVGAGI. CDR3 region: CASRDFNSPLHF. In DNA form, the CDR3 reads TGTGCCAGCAGAGACTTTAATTCACCCCTCCACTTT.

Only one count was recorded for this clone. The genes are TRBV2 and TRBJ2-1; weak D call: TRBD2 (7 bases). Germline loops: CDR1 SNHLY, CDR2 FYNNEI. The CDR3 runs 14 residues. V gave up 4 bases and J gave up 9 bases, with 16 bases separating them. The CDR3 loop reads CASSGVGGGTEQFF. The CDR3 region has the DNA TGTGCCAGCAGTGGAGTTGGCGGGGGCACTGAGCAGTTCTTC. The variable domain in full, completed from reference TRBV2 and TRBJ2-1, reads EPEVTQTPSHQVTQMGQEVILRCVPISNHLYFYWYRQILGQKVEFLVSFYNNEISEKSEIFDDQFSVERPDGSNFTLKIRSTKLEDSAMYFCASSGVGGGTEQFFGPGTRLTVL.

The V gene is TRBV11-1, the J gene TRBJ1-1, with 12 bases aligning to TRBD1. The length of the CDR3 is 15 residues. V lost 3 bases and J lost 8; bases outside the gene matches: 7. Germline CDR1 and CDR2: SGHAT and FQDESV (reference sequence). The CDR3 coding sequence is TGTGCCAGCAGCTTGGCTAGAGGGACAGGGGGCGAAGCTTTCTTT. Translated: CASSLARGTGGEAFF.

J is TRBJ1-4 and V is TRBV19; D might be TRBD1 (6 bases). CDR1 and CDR2 from the germline V gene are LNHDA and SQIVND (reference sequence). Deletions cut 7 bases from V and 5 bases from J, with 20 bases between. The CDR3 is 16 residues long. CDR3 region: CASTTKGQRFNEKLFF. The CDR3 DNA reads TGTGCCAGTACCACAAAAGGACAGAGATTCAATGAAAAACTGTTTTTT.

CDR3 sequence: CASSQDAGFRRNEQFF. CDR3 nucleotide sequence: TGCGCCAGCAGCCAAGATGCGGGCTTCAGGCGGAATGAGCAGTTCTTC. V is TRBV4-3 and J is TRBJ2-1, with D perhaps TRBD2 (5 bases). The CDR3 loop spans 16 amino acids. The ends were cut back, 0 bases at V and 7 bases at J, with 16 bases in the middle. CDR1 LGHNA and CDR2 YSLEER come from the germline V gene.

Details on this clone: Within the sample, other DNA sequences also encode this same CDR3. The chain joins TRBV4-2 to TRBJ1-5, with unresolved D. Trimming left V 0 bases short and J 4 bases short, with 4 bases between. The germline gives CDR1 LGHNA, CDR2 YNFKEQ. This CDR3 region has 13 residues. The CDR3 coding sequence is TGTGCCAGCAGCCAAGATTTAAATCAGCCCCAGCATTTT. It is translated as CASSQDLNQPQHF.